These 7 T cell receptor beta chains were all obtained from the same sample, sequenced in a study of molecular identifiers for immune sequencing clone quantification. MiXCR, applied by TCRdb to the PCR reads, yields one record per CDR3 protein. This sample carries fewer than 45,000 distinct CDR3 sequences, roughly 18% of them seen once, and the ten largest clones take about 7%. Sequenced input: naive CD8+ T cells from blood, with Jurkat cell RNA spiked in. Regarding subset: FACS-sorted CD8+CD4-CCR7+CD45RA+ naive T cells. The receptors shown here come from a human donor in good health. Some libraries in this study had Jurkat cell RNA spiked in.

The chain has TRBV4-2 and TRBJ1-1; D remains unclear. Trimming removed 3 bases from V and 3 bases from J, with 20 bases in between. Germline V gene lookup returns CDR1 LGHNA and CDR2 YNFKEQ. The CDR3 length is 17 residues. The CDR3 sequence: CASSQGRPRVSDTEAFF. In DNA, the CDR3 is TGTGCCAGCAGCCAGGGCCGACCTCGGGTGAGTGACACTGAAGCTTTCTTT.

This clonotype was observed many times. The CDR3, as DNA: TGTGCCAGCAGCTCGGGACACACCTACGAGCAGTACTTC. Its protein product is CASSSGHTYEQYF. The chain uses TRBV11-2 and TRBJ2-7, with D perhaps TRBD1 (6 bases). This CDR3 spans 13 amino acids. V lost 4 bases and J 2 bases, leaving 9 bases between the germline ends. Germline CDR1 and CDR2: SGHAT and FQNNGV.

This clonotype turned up a few times. V is TRBV2 and J is TRBJ2-3, with 9 bases that match TRBD1. From germline, CDR1 is SNHLY and CDR2 FYNNEI. This CDR3 is 15 amino acids long. V lost 11 bases, J lost 1 base, and 10 bases stayed unmatched. This chain's CDR3 is CASQGAVAGTDTQYF. The CDR3 DNA is TGTGCCTCACAGGGGGCGGTGGCCGGCACAGATACGCAGTATTTT.

This clonotype was counted ten times or more. This chain connects TRBV7-9 to TRBJ2-7; perhaps TRBD1 as D (6 bases). The CDR3 totals 15 residues. V was cut by 1 base and J by 2 bases, with 12 bases left in between. Germline V gives CDR1 SEHNR, CDR2 FQNEAQ (reference sequence). CDR3 residues: CASSLGTEYTYEQYF. In DNA form, the CDR3 reads TGTGCCAGCAGCTTAGGGACAGAGTATACCTACGAGCAGTACTTC.

This clonotype was observed a few times. The J gene is TRBJ2-1, the V gene TRBV28; 8 bases align to TRBD2. Looked up from germline, CDR1 is MDHEN and CDR2 is SYDVKM. The trim removed 6 bases at V and 3 bases at J, leaving 7 bases unmatched. The CDR3 totals 15 residues. The CDR3 sequence: CASRSGGPSYNEQFF. The CDR3 DNA reads TGTGCCAGCAGATCGGGAGGGCCCAGCTACAATGAGCAGTTCTTC.

There are many counts of this clonotype. The rearrangement links TRBV28 to TRBJ2-3; TRBD2 matches at 12 bases. V trimming: 3 bases; J trimming: 4 bases; junction bases outside the gene matches: 8. This CDR3 has 17 residues. Germline V gives CDR1 MDHEN, CDR2 SYDVKM. DNA of the CDR3: TGTGCCAGCAGTTTGGCCGGGACTAGCGGGTTCTCAGATACGCAGTATTTT. Translation gives CASSLAGTSGFSDTQYF.

This clonotype was found many times. The rearrangement links TRBV27 to TRBJ2-7, with TRBD2 matching 7 bases. Germline V gives CDR1 MNHEY, CDR2 SMNVEV (reference sequence). The J segment lost 6 bases and the V segment lost 5 bases, leaving 13 bases of the junction unmatched. The CDR3 contains 15 residues. The DNA of the CDR3 is TGTGCCAGCAGTCCCCTGACGGGAGGTTTGGGCGAGCAGTACTTC. It specifies CASSPLTGGLGEQYF.